The 14 T cell receptor beta chains presented below share a single source sample, sequenced in a study of blood T cell repertoires in COVID-19. Sequencing was performed with immunoSEQ multiplex PCR; in TCRdb, only in-frame clones are kept and a portion is missing. The data hold around 170,000 clones, with roughly 86% observed a single time. The sequencing input was peripheral blood. The receptor source for this set is a man aged 45-65 years with active or convalescent COVID-19.

The chain employs TRBV2 and TRBJ2-3; 10 bases line up with TRBD1. V was pared by 6 bases and J by 2 bases, with 5 bases of the junction left unmatched. Germline CDR1 and CDR2: SNHLY and FYNNEI. This CDR3 is 15 amino acids long. The CDR3 DNA reads TGTGCCAGCAGAAGACAGGGGGCGCACACAGATACGCAGTATTTT. Protein: CASRRQGAHTDTQYF. Full variable domain (rest looked up from reference TRBV2 and TRBJ2-3): EPEVTQTPSHQVTQMGQEVILRCVPISNHLYFYWYRQILGQKVEFLVSFYNNEISEKSEIFDDQFSVERPDGSNFTLKIRSTKLEDSAMYFCASRRQGAHTDTQYFGPGTRLTVL.

This chain joins TRBV27 and TRBJ2-5; weak D call: TRBD2 (5 bases). The CDR3 has 13 amino acids. The V and J ends lost 10 bases and 2 bases respectively, with 14 bases between them. Per the germline V gene, CDR1 is MNHEY and CDR2 is SMNVEV (reference sequence). This chain's CDR3 is CATRAGLQETQYF. In nucleotides, the CDR3 is TGTGCCACCCGTGCTGGACTGCAAGAGACCCAGTACTTC.

V usage is TRBV9 and J usage is TRBJ2-1; D is perhaps TRBD2 (6 bases). The CDR3 contains 14 residues. Trimming cost V 4 bases and J 5 bases, with 13 bases left between them. Germline lookup yields CDR1 SGDLS and CDR2 YYNGEE. CDR3 coding DNA: TGTGCCAGCAGCCAAACGACTAGTAACAATGAGCAGTTCTTC. Protein: CASSQTTSNNEQFF. The variable domain in full, completed from reference TRBV9 and TRBJ2-1, reads DSGVTQTPKHLITATGQRVTLRCSPRSGDLSVYWYQQSLDQGLQFLIQYYNGEERAKGNILERFSAQQFPDLHSELNLSSLELGDSALYFCASSQTTSNNEQFFGPGTRLTVL.

V usage is TRBV21-1 and J usage is TRBJ2-3; the table calls TRBD2, which could not be checked here. TRBV21-1 is flagged as a pseudogene. The CDR3 extends over 17 amino acids. The CDR3 protein is CASSPRCCGGHTDTQYF. CDR3 coding DNA: TGTGCCAGCAGCCCCCGGTGTTGCGGGGGGCATACAGATACGCAGTATTTT.

The rearrangement joins TRBV6-5 to TRBJ2-7, with D uncertain. The CDR3 sequence is 11 residues long. V was clipped by 10 bases and J by 1 base, with 8 bases between them. CDR1 and CDR2 from the germline V gene are MNHEY and SVGAGI. CDR3 bases: TGTGCCACCAGCCTGTCCTACGAGCAGTACTTC. Amino acids: CATSLSYEQYF.

The CDR3 DNA reads as TGTGCCAGCAGCGCACAGGGGAACACCGGGGAGCTGTTTTTT. As protein: CASSAQGNTGELFF. The chain combines TRBV9 with TRBJ2-2; TRBD1 is a possible D gene (6 bases). With 3 bases removed from V and 1 base from J, the gap between germline ends came to 7 bases. CDR1 and CDR2 (germline): SGDLS, YYNGEE. The CDR3 runs 14 residues.

The chain links TRBV19 to TRBJ1-5, with 9 bases fitting TRBD1. CDR3 length: 16 amino acids. The V gene's germline CDR1 is LNHDA and CDR2 SQIVND (reference sequence). The V and J ends lost 4 bases and 0 bases, in that order; junction bases with no gene match: 4. In DNA, the CDR3 is TGTGCCAGTAGTAAAGACAGGGGGTATAGCAATCAGCCCCAGCATTTT. The encoded protein is CASSKDRGYSNQPQHF.

The V call is TRBV5-1, the J call TRBJ2-1; 9 bases match TRBD1. This CDR3 is 15 amino acids long. After removal of 2 bases from V and 4 bases from J, the junction contained 4 bases not matched to a gene. Per germline, CDR1 SGHRS and CDR2 YFSETQ. CDR3 protein: CASSFGQGSYNEQFF. CDR3 DNA sequence: TGCGCCAGCAGCTTTGGACAGGGGTCGTACAATGAGCAGTTCTTC.

This clone has a single count. The rearrangement uses TRBV18 and TRBJ1-2, with 8 bases aligning to TRBD1. The CDR3 runs 19 residues. Trimming took 5 bases from V and 4 from J; bases not matched to a gene: 21. Looked up from germline, CDR1 is KGHSH and CDR2 is LQKENI. The CDR3 coding sequence is TGTGCCAGCTCAGCTTATACGGGCCTCAGGGGGCCAAGACTCTATGGCTACACCTTC. Translating gives CASSAYTGLRGPRLYGYTF.

The chain links TRBV27 to TRBJ2-6; 8 nucleotides align to TRBD1. V lost 4 bases and J lost 0; bases outside the gene matches: 2. The V gene's germline CDR1 is MNHEY and CDR2 SMNVEV (reference sequence). The CDR3 is 16 amino acids. CDR3 bases: TGTGCCAGCAGTTCGGGGACAGGCTCTGGGGCCAACGTCCTGACTTTC. As protein: CASSSGTGSGANVLTF.

CDR3 DNA: TGTGCCAGCAGCTTGGATGGGCTCCCCTATGGCTACACCTTC. Encoded protein: CASSLDGLPYGYTF. This chain links TRBV5-4 with TRBJ1-2; no firm D call. V shed 0 bases and J shed 4 bases, with 10 bases lying between them. The CDR3 has 14 residues. The germline gives CDR1 SGHNT, CDR2 YYREEE (reference sequence).

The V gene is TRBV5-1, the J gene TRBJ1-1; D ambiguous. V lost 5 bases and J 1 base, leaving 12 bases between the germline ends. The CDR3 is 14 residues long. Germline V gene lookup returns CDR1 SGHRS and CDR2 YFSETQ. The CDR3 region is CASRATQENTEAFF. The CDR3 DNA is TGCGCCAGCAGGGCCACCCAAGAGAACACTGAAGCTTTCTTT. The whole variable domain, filled in from reference TRBV5-1 and TRBJ1-1, reads KAGVTQTPRYLIKTRGQQVTLSCSPISGHRSVSWYQQTPGQGLQFLFEYFSETQRNKGNFPGRFSGRQFSNSRSEMNVSTLELGDSALYLCASRATQENTEAFFGQGTRLTVV.

This chain connects TRBV21-1 to TRBJ2-7; the table gives TRBD1 as D, unverified against the DNA. TRBV21-1 is recorded as a pseudogene. This CDR3 contains 16 residues. The CDR3 is CASSKAGPTSFYEQYF. The CDR3 region has the DNA TGTGCCAGCAGCAAAGCGGGCCCTACTTCTTTCTACGAGCAGTACTTC.

A few counts support this clone. The rearrangement uses TRBV24-1 and TRBJ1-3; the D gene is possibly TRBD1 (6 bases). V lost 2 bases to trimming and J lost 15 bases, with 25 bases between them. Germline values: CDR1 KGHDR, CDR2 SFDVKD. The CDR3 length is 16 residues. DNA of the CDR3: TGTGCCACCAGTGATTGTCCCTCAATACAGGAGACAGGAGCATATTTT. Translating gives CATSDCPSIQETGAYF.